This TCR beta chain was found in a study of blood T cell repertoires in COVID-19 (dated by TCRdb to between 2020 and 2021). About the investigation overall: Collaborator samples came from the United States, Italy and Spain and covered acute and convalescent phases of COVID-19. The material from the prospective study consisted of cDNA or gDNA derived from T cells, B-cell-depleted T cells, or PBMCs. The dataset comprised deeply sampled blood TCRbeta repertoires from subjects exposed to, actively infected with, or recovered from COVID-19. A freely available public database, intended as a resource for researchers studying the immune response to SARS-CoV-2, is where the repertoires were released. Samples came from the ongoing ImmuneRACE study (first 160 participants) plus 1,254 subjects from 6 global collaborators. A de-identified subject ID, COVID-19 status, age in years and sex were almost always included in the sample metadata. HLA class I and class II types, where available, came from metadata supplied by the sample provider rather than from assay-based typing. Study-wide conclusions, independent of this receptor: How much clinical and demographic metadata was included differed by source and by participant, and the metadata was provided uncurated.

CDR1 is given as SEHNR and CDR2 as FQNEAQ, both from the germline V gene (reference sequence). The CDR3 spans 17 residues, from the cysteine through the phenylalanine. Only CDR3 DNA remains: 51 bases, in frame from the first base. The junction shows trimming of 1 base on V and 4 bases on J, plus 19 bases between the germline ends. TCRbeta CDR3 regions were amplified from genomic DNA using the immunoSEQ Assay, a bias-controlled multiplex PCR. Per the authors' processing: Nucleated cell counts per sample were estimated from amplification of reference gene primers within the assay. To quantify the absolute abundance of each unique TCRbeta CDR3 rearrangement, sequence reads were collapsed and filtered. Productive Simpson clonality was computed per sample as the square root of Simpson's diversity index over productive rearrangements. Here the immuneACCESS table is served through TCRdb, limited to in-frame sequences with V and J called. Missing clones are a known gap in these copies; in checked studies unresolved V genes cover under half, and the rest lacks a known reason. V and J calls and clone size are copied from that table; D and trimming were computed from the DNA. For this sample the table gives 110,000 or so clones, of which roughly 81% were detected only once. Under 4% of the sample rests with the top ten.

With respect to this clone: The target of this receptor is not known. No much larger clonotype is one base removed from it; base qualities were not supplied.

Each collaborating institution followed its own protocols to collect whole blood in K2EDTA tubes. Collaborator samples were shipped for TCRbeta analysis as frozen whole blood, isolated PBMCs, or DNA extracted from either sample type. This clonotype was obtained from a man aged 40-55 years with acute or convalescent COVID-19. Sample: peripheral blood. The V gene is TRBV7-9 and the J gene is TRBJ2-5, with a weak D call of TRBD2 (7 bases match). The DNA is TGTGCCAGCAGCTTAGGGTTCGGAGGGGGGGCCAGAGAGACCCAGTACTTC. Translated, this gives CASSLGFGGGARETQYF.